This T cell receptor beta chain was sequenced in a study of T-cell memory formation after mild COVID-19. In the study overall: The TCR clusters were mostly specific to one donor.

Broader study findings: The CD4+ clones that contracted clustered mainly within CM and EM, and the CD8+ clones concentrated in EMRA. Day 15 to 85 contracting clones showed balanced CD4/CD8; day 15 to 37 expanders favored CD4+.

Per germline, CDR1 LNHNV and CDR2 YYDKDF (reference sequence). The CDR3 loop spans 15 amino acids. Trimming removed 2 bases from V and 8 bases from J, with 18 bases in between. Using constant-segment primers, 5'RACE produced TCR alpha and TCR beta cDNA libraries carrying sample barcodes and UMIs. In TCRdb, the 5' RACE reads were re-called with MiXCR into one record per CDR3 protein. The sample contains 400,000 to 500,000 distinct CDR3 sequences, roughly a quarter of which appear only once. On this clonotype: Its specificity is unknown.

This TCR was sampled from an adult woman who had mild COVID-19 (a few samples of this study predate the infection). Cell type and time point are not known. This sequence joins TRBV15 and TRBJ1-1; D is perhaps TRBD1 (5 bases). The sequenced sample was PBMCs or a T cell subset sorted from them (not recorded which). This CDR3 is CATSRTHRQHIEAFF. The CDR3 DNA sequence: TGTGCCACCAGCAGAACCCACAGACAGCACATCGAAGCTTTCTTT.